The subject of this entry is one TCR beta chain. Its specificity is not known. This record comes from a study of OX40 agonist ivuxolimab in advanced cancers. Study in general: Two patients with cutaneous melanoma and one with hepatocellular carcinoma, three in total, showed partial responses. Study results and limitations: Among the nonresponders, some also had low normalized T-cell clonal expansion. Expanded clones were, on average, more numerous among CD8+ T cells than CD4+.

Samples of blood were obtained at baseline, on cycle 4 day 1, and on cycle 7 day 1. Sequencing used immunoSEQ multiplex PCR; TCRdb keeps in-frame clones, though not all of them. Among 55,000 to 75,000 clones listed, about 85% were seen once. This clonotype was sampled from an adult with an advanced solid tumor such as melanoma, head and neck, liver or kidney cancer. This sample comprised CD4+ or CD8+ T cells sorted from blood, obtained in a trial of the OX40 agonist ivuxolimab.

The CDR3 is CASSIRTSGRSYEQYF. CDR3 nucleotides: TGTGCCAGCAGCATCCGTACTAGCGGGAGATCTTACGAGCAGTACTTC. The chain couples TRBV7-8 to TRBJ2-7; TRBD2 matches 11 bases. There are 16 residues in the CDR3. Germline values: CDR1 SGHVS, CDR2 FQNEAQ. The V segment lost 5 bases and the J segment 4 bases; nucleotides outside the gene matches: 10.